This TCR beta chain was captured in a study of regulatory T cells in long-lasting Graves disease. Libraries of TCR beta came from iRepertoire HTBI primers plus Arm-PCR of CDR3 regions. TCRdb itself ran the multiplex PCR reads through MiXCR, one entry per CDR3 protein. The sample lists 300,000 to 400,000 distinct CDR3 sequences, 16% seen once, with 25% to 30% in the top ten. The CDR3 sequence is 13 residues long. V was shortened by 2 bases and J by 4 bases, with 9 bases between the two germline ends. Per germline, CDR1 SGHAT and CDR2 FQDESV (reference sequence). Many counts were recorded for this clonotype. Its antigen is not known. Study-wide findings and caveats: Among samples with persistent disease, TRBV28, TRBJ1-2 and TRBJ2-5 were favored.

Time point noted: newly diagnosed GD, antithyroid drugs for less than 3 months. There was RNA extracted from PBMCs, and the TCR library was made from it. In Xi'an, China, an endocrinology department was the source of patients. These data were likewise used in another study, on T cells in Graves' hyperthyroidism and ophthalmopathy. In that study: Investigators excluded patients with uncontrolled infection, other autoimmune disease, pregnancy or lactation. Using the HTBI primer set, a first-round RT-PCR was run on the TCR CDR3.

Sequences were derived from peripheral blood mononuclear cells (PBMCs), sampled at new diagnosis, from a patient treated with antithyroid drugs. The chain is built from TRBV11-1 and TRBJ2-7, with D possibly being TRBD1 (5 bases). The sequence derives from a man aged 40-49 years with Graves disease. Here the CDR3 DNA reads TGTGCCAGCAGCTTAAGGCAGGGTTACGAGCAGTACTTC. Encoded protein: CASSLRQGYEQYF.